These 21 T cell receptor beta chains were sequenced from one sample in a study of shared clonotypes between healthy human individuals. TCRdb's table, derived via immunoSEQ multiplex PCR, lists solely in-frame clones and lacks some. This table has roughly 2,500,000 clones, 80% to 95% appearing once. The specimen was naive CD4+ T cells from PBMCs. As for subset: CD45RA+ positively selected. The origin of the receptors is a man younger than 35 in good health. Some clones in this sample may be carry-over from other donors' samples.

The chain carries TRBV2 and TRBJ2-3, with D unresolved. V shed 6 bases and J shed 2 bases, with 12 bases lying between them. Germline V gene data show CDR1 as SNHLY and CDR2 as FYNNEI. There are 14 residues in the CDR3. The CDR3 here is CASRVTGSTDTQYF. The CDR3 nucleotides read TGTGCCAGCAGAGTTACTGGGTCCACAGATACGCAGTATTTT. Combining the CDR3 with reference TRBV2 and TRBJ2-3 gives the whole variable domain EPEVTQTPSHQVTQMGQEVILRCVPISNHLYFYWYRQILGQKVEFLVSFYNNEISEKSEIFDDQFSVERPDGSNFTLKIRSTKLEDSAMYFCASRVTGSTDTQYFGPGTRLTVL.

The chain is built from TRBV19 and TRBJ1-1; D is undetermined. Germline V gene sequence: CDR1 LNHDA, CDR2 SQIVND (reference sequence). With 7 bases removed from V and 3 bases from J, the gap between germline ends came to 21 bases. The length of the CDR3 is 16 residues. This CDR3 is CASTIGWPGRDTEAFF. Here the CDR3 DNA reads TGTGCCAGTACCATCGGTTGGCCGGGAAGGGACACTGAAGCTTTCTTT.

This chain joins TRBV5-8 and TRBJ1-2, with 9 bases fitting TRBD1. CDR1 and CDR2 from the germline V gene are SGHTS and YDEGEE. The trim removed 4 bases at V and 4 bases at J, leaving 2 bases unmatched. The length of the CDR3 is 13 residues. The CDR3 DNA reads TGTGCCAGCAGCCGGGACAGGGTCTATGGCTACACCTTC. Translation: CASSRDRVYGYTF.

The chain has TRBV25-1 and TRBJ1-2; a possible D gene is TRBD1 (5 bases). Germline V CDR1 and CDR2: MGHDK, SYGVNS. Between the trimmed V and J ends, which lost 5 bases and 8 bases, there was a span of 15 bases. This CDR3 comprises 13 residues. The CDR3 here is CASSSQGTGGYTF. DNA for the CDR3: TGTGCCAGCAGTTCCCAGGGCACAGGAGGCTACACCTTC.

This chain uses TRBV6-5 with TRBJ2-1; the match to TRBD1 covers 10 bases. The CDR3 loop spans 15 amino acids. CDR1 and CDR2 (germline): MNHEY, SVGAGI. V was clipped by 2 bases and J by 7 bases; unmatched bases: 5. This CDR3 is CASSYRGQGGNEQFF. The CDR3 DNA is TGTGCCAGCAGTTACAGAGGACAGGGGGGAAATGAGCAGTTCTTC.

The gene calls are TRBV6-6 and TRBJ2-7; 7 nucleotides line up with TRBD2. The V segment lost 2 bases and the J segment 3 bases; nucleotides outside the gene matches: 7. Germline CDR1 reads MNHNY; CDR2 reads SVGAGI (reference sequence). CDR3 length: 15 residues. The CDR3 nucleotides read TGTGCCAGCAGTTACGGCGGGGGACTCAGCTACGAGCAGTACTTC. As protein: CASSYGGGLSYEQYF.

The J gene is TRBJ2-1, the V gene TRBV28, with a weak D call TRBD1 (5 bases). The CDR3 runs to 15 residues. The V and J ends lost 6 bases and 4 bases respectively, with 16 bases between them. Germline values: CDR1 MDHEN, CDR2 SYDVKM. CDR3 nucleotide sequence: TGTGCCAGCAGCCCACCCCAGGGTACATACAATGAGCAGTTCTTC. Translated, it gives CASSPPQGTYNEQFF.

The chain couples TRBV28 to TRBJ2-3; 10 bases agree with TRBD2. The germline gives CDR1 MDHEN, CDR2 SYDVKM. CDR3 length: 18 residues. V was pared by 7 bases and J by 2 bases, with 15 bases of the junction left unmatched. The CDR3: CASMASGSTFLSTDTQYF. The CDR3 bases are TGTGCCAGCATGGCTAGCGGGAGTACGTTTCTTTCCACAGATACGCAGTATTTT.

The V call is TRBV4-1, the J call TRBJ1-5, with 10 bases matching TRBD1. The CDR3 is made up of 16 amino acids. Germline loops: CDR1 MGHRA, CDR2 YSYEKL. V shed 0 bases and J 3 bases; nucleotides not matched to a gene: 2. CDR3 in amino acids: CASSQDGTGVNQPQHF. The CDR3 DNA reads TGCGCCAGCAGCCAAGACGGGACAGGGGTCAATCAGCCCCAGCATTTT.

The CDR3 here is CSVAKGSNYEQYF. The CDR3 bases are TGCAGCGTTGCCAAGGGCTCTAACTACGAGCAGTACTTC. This chain uses TRBV29-1 with TRBJ2-7, with D unresolved. CDR1 is SQVTM, CDR2 ANQGSEA, per germline. V was pared by 4 bases and J by 3 bases, with 13 bases between. The CDR3 has 13 amino acids.

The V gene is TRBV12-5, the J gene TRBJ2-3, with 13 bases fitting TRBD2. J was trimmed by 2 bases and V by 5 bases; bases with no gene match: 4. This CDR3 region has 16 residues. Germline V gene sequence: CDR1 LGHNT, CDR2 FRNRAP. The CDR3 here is CASGQGLAGATDTQYF. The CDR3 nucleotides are TGTGCTAGTGGTCAAGGACTAGCGGGAGCCACAGATACGCAGTATTTT.

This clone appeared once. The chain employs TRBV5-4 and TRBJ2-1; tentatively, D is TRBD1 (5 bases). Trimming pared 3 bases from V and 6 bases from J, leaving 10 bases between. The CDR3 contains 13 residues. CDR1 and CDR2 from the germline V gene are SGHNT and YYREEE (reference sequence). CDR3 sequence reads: CASSSRTTNEQFF. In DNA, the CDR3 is TGTGCCAGCAGCTCTCGGACAACCAATGAGCAGTTCTTC.

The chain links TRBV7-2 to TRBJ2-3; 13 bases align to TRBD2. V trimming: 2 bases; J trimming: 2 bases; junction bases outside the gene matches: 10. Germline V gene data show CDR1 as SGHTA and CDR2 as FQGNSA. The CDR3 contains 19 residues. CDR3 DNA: TGTGCCAGCAGCTTACCGCACGCCGGGACTAGCGGGAACACAGATACGCAGTATTTT. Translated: CASSLPHAGTSGNTDTQYF.

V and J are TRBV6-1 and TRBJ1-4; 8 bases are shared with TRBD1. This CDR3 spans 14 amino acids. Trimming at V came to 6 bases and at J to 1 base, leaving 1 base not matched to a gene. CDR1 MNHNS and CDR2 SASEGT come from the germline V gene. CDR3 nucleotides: TGTGCCAGCAGCGGACAGGGAACTAATGAAAAACTGTTTTTT. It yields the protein CASSGQGTNEKLFF.

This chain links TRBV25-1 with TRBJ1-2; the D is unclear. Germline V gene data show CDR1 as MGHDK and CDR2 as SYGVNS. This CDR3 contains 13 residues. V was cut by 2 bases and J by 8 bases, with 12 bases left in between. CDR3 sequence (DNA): TGTGCCAGCAGTGAAAGGTACGAAGGCGGCTACACCTTC. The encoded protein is CASSERYEGGYTF.

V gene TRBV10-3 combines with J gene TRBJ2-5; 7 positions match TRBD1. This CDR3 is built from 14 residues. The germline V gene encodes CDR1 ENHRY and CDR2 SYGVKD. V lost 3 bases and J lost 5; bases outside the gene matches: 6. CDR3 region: CAISDRQGSETQYF. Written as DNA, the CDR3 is TGTGCCATCAGTGATCGACAGGGCTCGGAGACCCAGTACTTC.

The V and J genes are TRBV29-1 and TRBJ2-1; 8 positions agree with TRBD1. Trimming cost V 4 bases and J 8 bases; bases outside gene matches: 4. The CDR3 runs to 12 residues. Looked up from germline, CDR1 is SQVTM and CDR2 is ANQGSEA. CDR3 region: CSVGTGWDEQFF. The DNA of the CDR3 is TGCAGCGTTGGGACAGGGTGGGATGAGCAGTTCTTC.

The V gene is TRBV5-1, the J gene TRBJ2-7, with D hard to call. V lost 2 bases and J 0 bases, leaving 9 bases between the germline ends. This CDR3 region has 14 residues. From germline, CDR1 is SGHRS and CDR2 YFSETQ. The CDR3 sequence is CASSFGSTSYEQYF. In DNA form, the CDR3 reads TGCGCCAGCAGCTTTGGGTCCACCTCCTACGAGCAGTACTTC.

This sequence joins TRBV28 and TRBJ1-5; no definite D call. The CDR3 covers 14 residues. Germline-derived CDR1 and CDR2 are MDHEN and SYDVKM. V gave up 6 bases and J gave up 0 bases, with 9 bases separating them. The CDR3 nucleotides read TGTGCCAGCAGGGACCCAGATAGCAATCAGCCCCAGCATTTT. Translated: CASRDPDSNQPQHF.

The CDR3, as DNA: TGTGCCAGCAGTGAATCGGCAGGGACGGGTGAAAAACTGTTTTTT. Its translation: CASSESAGTGEKLFF. The V and J genes are TRBV2 and TRBJ1-4, with D possibly TRBD1 on 5 matching bases. CDR1 and CDR2 (germline): SNHLY, FYNNEI. The CDR3 is 15 amino acids. Trimming took 2 bases from V and 7 from J, leaving 14 bases between them. The full variable domain, rest sourced from reference TRBV2 and TRBJ1-4, is EPEVTQTPSHQVTQMGQEVILRCVPISNHLYFYWYRQILGQKVEFLVSFYNNEISEKSEIFDDQFSVERPDGSNFTLKIRSTKLEDSAMYFCASSESAGTGEKLFFGSGTQLSVL.

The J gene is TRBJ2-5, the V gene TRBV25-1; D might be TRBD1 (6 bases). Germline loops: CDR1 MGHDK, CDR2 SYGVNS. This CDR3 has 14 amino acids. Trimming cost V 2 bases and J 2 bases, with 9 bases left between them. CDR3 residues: CASSEGGPQETQYF. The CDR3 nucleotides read TGTGCCAGCAGTGAAGGGGGCCCTCAAGAGACCCAGTACTTC.